This T cell receptor (beta chain) was captured by sequencing in a study of T cells after yellow fever vaccination. Conversion of TCR transcripts into cDNA relied on 5'RACE template switching, which added a universal primer site and UMIs. TCRdb reprocessed the 5' RACE reads via MiXCR and lists one record per CDR3 protein. The sample yields about 310,000 distinct CDR3 sequences, more than 3% seen once. This clonotype was counted at least ten times. Its specificity is not known. V lost 7 bases to trimming and J lost 2 bases; unmatched junction nucleotides: 7. Looked up from germline, CDR1 is LNHDA and CDR2 is SQIVND (reference sequence). This CDR3 has 15 residues. Regarding the study as a whole: Overlap between CD4 and CD8 compartments was detected for a small share of clonotypes. The study found a weaker secondary response that peaked faster, day 5 versus 15.

The chain combines TRBV19 with TRBJ2-5; 10 bases are shared with TRBD2. The material sequenced was PBMCs, taken on the day of the yellow fever booster vaccination. The TCR sequence derives from a young man who received the YFV17D yellow fever vaccine. In DNA, the CDR3 is TGTGCCAGTAAACCTAGCGGGGGCCTGCAAGAGACCCAGTACTTC. It translates to CASKPSGGLQETQYF.